Shown below are 8 T cell receptor beta chains from a single sample sequenced in a study of T cells in Graves' hyperthyroidism and ophthalmopathy. Template material for amplifying TCR beta CDR3 regions consisted of RNA transcripts. The HTBI primer set drove a first-round RT-PCR of the TCR CDR3. TCRdb analysed the multiplex PCR reads with MiXCR anew, one entry per CDR3 protein. This table holds about 640,000 distinct CDR3 sequences, around 21% found once. The sequencing sample was made of blood. These receptors were collected from a man younger than 40 with Graves' ophthalmopathy.

This clonotype has more than one count but fewer than ten. This chain uses TRBV28 with TRBJ2-7, with a tentative D call TRBD1 (5 bases). The CDR3 sequence is 15 residues long. The ends were cut back, 2 bases at V and 3 bases at J, with 14 bases in the middle. Germline CDR1 and CDR2: MDHEN and SYDVKM. The CDR3 region is CASSLAAGKGYEQYF. The CDR3 DNA is TGTGCCAGCAGTTTAGCGGCAGGGAAGGGCTACGAGCAGTACTTC. Drawing the rest from reference TRBV28 and TRBJ2-7, the complete variable domain is DVKVTQSSRYLVKRTGEKVFLECVQDMDHENMFWYRQDPGLGLRLIYFSYDVKMKEKGDIPEGYSVSREKKERFSLILESASTNQTSMYLCASSLAAGKGYEQYFGPGTRLTVT.

The sample holds a few counts of this clonotype. The V gene is TRBV6-1, the J gene TRBJ2-5; D perhaps matches TRBD1 (6 bases). The ends were cut back, 4 bases at V and 0 bases at J, with 15 bases in the middle. CDR1 and CDR2 (germline): MNHNS, SASEGT. The CDR3 length is 16 residues. For the CDR3, the DNA is TGTGCCAGCAGTGCCTTACAGGGTCCCTACCAAGAGACCCAGTACTTC. Its translation: CASSALQGPYQETQYF.

This clonotype showed up just a few times. The CDR3 DNA is TGTGCCAGTAACCTGTTCCACTCTGCGAGCTCCTACAATGAGCAGTTCTTC. It is translated as CASNLFHSASSYNEQFF. V usage is TRBV19 and J usage is TRBJ2-1; no firm D call. The CDR3 covers 17 residues. Germline V gene data show CDR1 as LNHDA and CDR2 as SQIVND (reference sequence). Trimming cost V 7 bases and J 0 bases, with 19 bases left between them.

CDR3 region: CASSFIGNNEQFF. The CDR3, as DNA: TGTGCCAGCAGTTTCATCGGGAACAATGAGCAGTTCTTC. The chain joins TRBV12-3 or TRBV12-4 to TRBJ2-1; maybe TRBD2 (5 bases). The germline V and J ends were trimmed by 3 bases and 5 bases, with 8 bases remaining between them. There are 13 residues in the CDR3.

This clonotype came up many times. V is TRBV28 and J is TRBJ2-7; TRBD1 might be the D (6 bases). Germline values: CDR1 MDHEN, CDR2 SYDVKM. Trimming removed 7 bases from V and 4 bases from J, with 23 bases in between. The CDR3 runs to 16 residues. The CDR3: CASTPRLAGVTYEQYF. CDR3 coding DNA: TGTGCCAGCACTCCCCGTTTGGCAGGGGTTACATACGAGCAGTACTTC.

The chain uses TRBV7-2 and TRBJ1-5, with 8 bases aligning to TRBD1. CDR3 length: 15 amino acids. The V gene's germline CDR1 is SGHTA and CDR2 FQGNSA. Trimming cost V 3 bases and J 3 bases; bases outside gene matches: 4. The CDR3 DNA is TGTGCCAGCAGCTTGGCGACAGGGGCCAATCAGCCCCAGCATTTT. It is translated as CASSLATGANQPQHF.

This rearrangement joins TRBV10-3 to TRBJ2-2; D is uncertain. The CDR3 consists of 12 residues. CDR1 is ENHRY, CDR2 SYGVKD, per germline. V was trimmed by 11 bases and J by 7 bases, leaving 14 bases between them. CDR3: CAVYRDSGELFF. CDR3 bases: TGTGCCGTCTACCGTGATAGCGGGGAGCTGTTTTTT.

This clonotype was found a few times. J is TRBJ1-2 and V is TRBV6-1; the D is unclear. The germline gives CDR1 MNHNS, CDR2 SASEGT. Trimming removed 5 bases from V and 8 bases from J, with 12 bases in between. The CDR3 spans 12 residues. DNA for the CDR3: TGTGCCAGCAGTCGCCGCGAGGCGGGCTACACCTTC. It codes for CASSRREAGYTF.